The clone carrying this T cell receptor beta chain was seen only a few times. Its antigen is unknown. The study excluded patients with uncontrolled infection, other autoimmune disease, pregnancy or lactation. The CDR3 is made up of 13 amino acids. Trimming pared 5 bases from V and 7 bases from J, leaving 14 bases between. Germline V gene data show CDR1 as MNHEY and CDR2 as SVGEGT. The sample originates from a study of T cells in Graves' hyperthyroidism and ophthalmopathy. Study findings and constraints: Median prediction lead before ophthalmopathy onset was 5 to 7.5 months with the model.

Researchers took RNA transcripts and amplified the TCR beta CDR3 regions from them. TCR CDR3 underwent first-round RT-PCR with the HTBI primer set. TCRdb analysed the multiplex PCR reads with MiXCR anew, one entry per CDR3 protein. The sample includes more than 300,000 distinct CDR3 sequences, roughly 15% of them seen just once. This clonotype was sampled from a woman aged 30 to 39 with Graves' hyperthyroidism that later progressed to Graves' ophthalmopathy. The sample comprised blood. This sequence joins TRBV6-2 or TRBV6-3 and TRBJ2-5; the D is unclear. The CDR3 DNA follows: TGTGCCAGCAGTCTCAGCCTCGGGCTGACCCAGTACTTC. This translates into CASSLSLGLTQYF.